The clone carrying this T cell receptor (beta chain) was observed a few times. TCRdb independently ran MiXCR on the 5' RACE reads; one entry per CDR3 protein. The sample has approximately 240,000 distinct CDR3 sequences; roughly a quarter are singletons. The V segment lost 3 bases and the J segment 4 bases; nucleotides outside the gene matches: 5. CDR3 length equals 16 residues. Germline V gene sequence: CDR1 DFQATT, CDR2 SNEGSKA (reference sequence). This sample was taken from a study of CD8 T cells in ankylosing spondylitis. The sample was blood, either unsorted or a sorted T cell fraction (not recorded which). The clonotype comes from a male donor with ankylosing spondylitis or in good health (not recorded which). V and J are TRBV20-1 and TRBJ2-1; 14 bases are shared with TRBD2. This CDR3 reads CSARTSGGAWYNEQFF. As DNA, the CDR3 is TGCAGTGCTAGGACTAGCGGGGGGGCGTGGTACAATGAGCAGTTCTTC.